These T cell receptor beta chains were read from a single sample in a study of cytomegalovirus exposure and HLA in healthy donors. Method: immunoSEQ multiplex PCR; TCRdb's copy keeps in-frame clones and lacks some. Of approximately 150,000 clones in the sample, about 76% were seen once. Sequencing used PBMCs. The origin of the receptors is a woman between 40 and 50 years old in good health and CMV-seropositive. The CDR3 runs from the conserved cysteine through the conserved F or W. D genes are given only for firm matches. For some rows the clone size is stated as once, few or many, or as a class when expanded; others skip it.

D: TRBD1; V: TRBV28; J: TRBJ1-1; size: .; DNA: TGTGCCAGCAACCCCCGGACAGGGGCGGACACTGAAGCTTTCTTT; CDR3: CASNPRTGADTEAFF
D: TRBD1; V: TRBV30; J: TRBJ2-2; size: .; DNA: TGTGCCTGGAGAGGGCAGGGGGCCGGGGAGCTGTTTTTT; CDR3: CAWRGQGAGELFF
D: TRBD2; V: TRBV5-8; J: TRBJ2-7; size: .; DNA: TGTGCCAGCACCCCCAGGGTAAGCGGGAAATACGAGCAGTACTTC; CDR3: CASTPRVSGKYEQYF
D: .; V: TRBV7-6; J: TRBJ2-1; size: .; DNA: TGTGCCAGCAGCTTAGAGGCGGGGCCAGAAAATGAGCAGTTCTTC; CDR3: CASSLEAGPENEQFF
D: .; V: TRBV27; J: TRBJ2-2; size: .; DNA: TGTGCCAGCAGTCCCCGCCCCTACGGGACCGGGGAGCTGTTTTTT; CDR3: CASSPRPYGTGELFF
D: .; V: TRBV5-1; J: TRBJ1-1; size: .; DNA: TGCGCCAGCAGCTTGGTTGGAACAGGGAATAATGAAGCTTTCTTT; CDR3: CASSLVGTGNNEAFF
D: TRBD2; V: TRBV7-2; J: TRBJ2-7; size: .; DNA: TGTGCCAGCAGCTTAGCGGGGACTAGCGGCTACGAGCAGTACTTC; CDR3: CASSLAGTSGYEQYF
D: TRBD1; V: TRBV10-1; J: TRBJ1-6; size: .; DNA: TGCGCCAGCAGCGGGGACAGGGCTTCACCCCTCCACTTT; CDR3: CASSGDRASPLHF
D: TRBD1; V: TRBV12-5; J: TRBJ1-5; size: .; DNA: TGTGCTAGTGGTTTGGTCCATACAGGGGGCGGTCAGCCCCAGCATTTT; CDR3: CASGLVHTGGGQPQHF
D: TRBD1; V: TRBV7-2; J: TRBJ2-7; size: .; DNA: TGTGCCAGCAGCTTAGCGCAGACAGGGCTTGCCTACGAGCAGTACTTC; CDR3: CASSLAQTGLAYEQYF
D: .; V: TRBV18; J: TRBJ1-3; size: few; DNA: TGTGCCAGCTCACCCTTCGACAGCAGCTCTGGAAACACCATATATTTT; CDR3: CASSPFDSSSGNTIYF
D: TRBD2; V: TRBV7-9; J: TRBJ2-1; size: .; DNA: TGTGCCAGCAGCCGTCCGGGGGGGGCGAGGAATGAGCAGTTCTTC; CDR3: CASSRPGGARNEQFF
D: .; V: TRBV11-2; J: TRBJ2-1; size: .; DNA: TGTGCCAGCAGTCTCACCGATAGCTCCTACAATGAGCAGTTCTTC; CDR3: CASSLTDSSYNEQFF
D: .; V: TRBV6-1; J: TRBJ2-2; size: .; DNA: TGTGCCAGCCACGAGGGGGACACCGGGGAGCTGTTTTTT; CDR3: CASHEGDTGELFF
D: TRBD1; V: TRBV5-4; J: TRBJ2-5; size: .; DNA: TGTGCCAGCAGCAGGACAGGCCAAGAGACCCAGTACTTC; CDR3: CASSRTGQETQYF
D: .; V: TRBV6-6; J: TRBJ1-2; size: .; DNA: TGTGCCAGCAGTTACTCGGGGGCCCCAAGGGGCTACACCTTC; CDR3: CASSYSGAPRGYTF
D: TRBD1; V: TRBV4-1; J: TRBJ1-4; size: once; DNA: TGCGCCAGCAGCCAAGATGGGACAGGGATCTCAAGGGGGTGGAAACTGTTTTTT; CDR3: CASSQDGTGISRGWKLFF
D: TRBD1; V: TRBV19; J: TRBJ1-5; size: .; DNA: TGTGCCAGTAGGAGTCCCGGGACAGGGTTGGATCAGCCCCAGCATTTT; CDR3: CASRSPGTGLDQPQHF
D: .; V: TRBV5-4; J: TRBJ1-1; size: once; DNA: TGTGCCAGCAGAGCGGATCTTGGATCGGGTTACACTGAAGCTTTCTTT; CDR3: CASRADLGSGYTEAFF
D: .; V: TRBV2; J: TRBJ1-2; size: few; DNA: TGTGCCAGCAATCCCCAGGGAGGAAACTATGGCTACACCTTC; CDR3: CASNPQGGNYGYTF
D: TRBD1; V: TRBV5-6; J: TRBJ1-1; size: few; DNA: TGTGCCAGCAGCCCTTACGACAGGGAGCTCACTGAAGCTTTCTTT; CDR3: CASSPYDRELTEAFF
D: .; V: TRBV19; J: TRBJ1-1; size: few; DNA: TGTGCCAGTAGTGGGTGGGACATCAACACTGAAGCTTTCTTT; CDR3: CASSGWDINTEAFF
D: .; V: TRBV7-2; J: TRBJ2-5; size: .; DNA: TGTGCCAGCAGCCCCGGCGGATACCAAGAGACCCAGTACTTC; CDR3: CASSPGGYQETQYF
D: TRBD1; V: TRBV18; J: TRBJ1-4; size: .; DNA: TGTGCCAGCTCACCCTCCGGGACAGGGGAAAAGGTGTTTTTT; CDR3: CASSPSGTGEKVFF
D: .; V: TRBV6-5; J: TRBJ1-6; size: .; DNA: TGTGCCAGCAGTTACCGGCCGGGATATAATTCACCCCTCCACTTT; CDR3: CASSYRPGYNSPLHF
D: .; V: TRBV6-1; J: TRBJ1-2; size: .; DNA: TGTGCCAGCAGTGTGGCGGATGGGTATGGCTACACCTTC; CDR3: CASSVADGYGYTF
D: TRBD1; V: TRBV10-3; J: TRBJ1-2; size: .; DNA: TGTGCCATCAGTGATCCGGGGACAGCCACTAACTATGGCTACACCTTC; CDR3: CAISDPGTATNYGYTF
D: TRBD2; V: TRBV5-6; J: TRBJ2-3; size: .; DNA: TGTGCCAGCAGTTCCAGCGGGGGGGCATCGGATACGCAGTATTTT; CDR3: CASSSSGGASDTQYF
D: TRBD1; V: TRBV7-2; J: TRBJ1-4; size: .; DNA: TGTGCCAGCAGCCCCATGTGGGGTGTACAGGGGGCTAATGAAAAACTGTTTTTT; CDR3: CASSPMWGVQGANEKLFF
D: TRBD2; V: TRBV7-2; J: TRBJ2-3; size: .; DNA: TGTGCCAGCAGCAGGAGCGGGGTGAGCACAGATACGCAGTATTTT; CDR3: CASSRSGVSTDTQYF
D: .; V: TRBV18; J: TRBJ2-3; size: few; DNA: TGTGCCAGCTCACCGATGCCACAGGGAGATACGCAGTATTTT; CDR3: CASSPMPQGDTQYF
D: TRBD1; V: TRBV7-2; J: TRBJ1-1; size: few; DNA: TGTGCCAGCAGCTTAGACAGGGGGCGCCTCGCTTTCTTT; CDR3: CASSLDRGRLAFF
D: .; V: TRBV19; J: TRBJ1-2; size: .; DNA: TGTGCCAGTAGGACCCAGACGGCCGGGATATTTTATGGCTACACCTTC; CDR3: CASRTQTAGIFYGYTF
D: .; V: TRBV5-1; J: TRBJ1-1; size: .; DNA: TGCGCCAGCAATATGGAGGTTTTGAACACTGAAGCTTTCTTT; CDR3: CASNMEVLNTEAFF
D: TRBD1; V: TRBV7-2; J: TRBJ2-1; size: .; DNA: TGTGCCAGCAGTTCAGGGGGCTCCTACAATGAGCAGTTCTTC; CDR3: CASSSGGSYNEQFF
D: TRBD1; V: TRBV2; J: TRBJ2-6; size: .; DNA: TGTGCCAGCAGGGGACAGGGGAGCGGGGCCAACGTCCTGACTTTC; CDR3: CASRGQGSGANVLTF
D: TRBD2; V: TRBV6-5; J: TRBJ2-7; size: .; DNA: TGTGCCAGCAGACCTGGGACTACAAGCTCCTACGAGCAGTACTTC; CDR3: CASRPGTTSSYEQYF
D: .; V: TRBV6-5; J: TRBJ2-2; size: .; DNA: TGTGCCAGCAGTTCCCAGGGGAACACCGGGGAGCTGTTTTTT; CDR3: CASSSQGNTGELFF
D: TRBD2; V: TRBV4-2; J: TRBJ2-5; size: .; DNA: TGTGCCAGCAGCCAAGATCACAGCGGGAGGGGGGAGACCCAGTACTTC; CDR3: CASSQDHSGRGETQYF
D: TRBD1; V: TRBV15; J: TRBJ1-1; size: few; DNA: TGTGCCGCCGGGACAGCGAACACTGAAGCTTTCTTT; CDR3: CAAGTANTEAFF
D: TRBD1; V: TRBV30; J: TRBJ1-1; size: .; DNA: TGTGCCTGGAGTAAACTAGGGACAGAGGGAACTGAAGCTTTCTTT; CDR3: CAWSKLGTEGTEAFF
D: .; V: TRBV7-2; J: TRBJ2-7; size: .; DNA: TGTGCCAGCAGCCCCCAGGCTCAGGGGATTTACGAGCAGTACTTC; CDR3: CASSPQAQGIYEQYF
D: .; V: TRBV7-9; J: TRBJ2-5; size: .; DNA: TGTGCCAGCAGCTCCCCGTTTATAGAGACCCAGTACTTC; CDR3: CASSSPFIETQYF
D: TRBD1; V: TRBV7-9; J: TRBJ2-7; size: few; DNA: TGTGCCAGCAGGGACAGGGGAGGCGAGCAGTACTTC; CDR3: CASRDRGGEQYF
D: .; V: TRBV9; J: TRBJ1-6; size: .; DNA: TGTGCCAGCAGCCTCCGGTGGGGGGATTCACCCCTCCACTTT; CDR3: CASSLRWGDSPLHF
D: TRBD2; V: TRBV14; J: TRBJ2-1; size: .; DNA: TGTGCCAGCAGCCCGCTAGCGGGAGGATACAATGAGCAGTTCTTC; CDR3: CASSPLAGGYNEQFF
D: TRBD2; V: TRBV2; J: TRBJ2-2; size: .; DNA: TGTGCCAGCAGAGGGGGGACTAGCGGGGCCGGGGAGCTGTTTTTT; CDR3: CASRGGTSGAGELFF
D: .; V: TRBV4-3; J: TRBJ2-5; size: .; DNA: TGCGCCAGCAGCCGGGGGGAGAGGGAGACCCAGTACTTC; CDR3: CASSRGERETQYF
D: .; V: TRBV19; J: TRBJ1-6; size: .; DNA: TGTGCCAGTAGTATCTCGGTTACAGGGATTTCACCCCTCCACTTT; CDR3: CASSISVTGISPLHF
D: TRBD1; V: TRBV7-9; J: TRBJ2-1; size: .; DNA: TGTGCCAGCAGCTTTCCGGACAGGGGGGATTTTAGCTCCTACAATGAGCAGTTCTTC; CDR3: CASSFPDRGDFSSYNEQFF
D: .; V: TRBV10-1; J: TRBJ2-7; size: .; DNA: TGCGCCAGCAGTGAGTCGGCAGGGCTGAAATCCTACGAGCAGTACTTC; CDR3: CASSESAGLKSYEQYF
D: .; V: TRBV2; J: TRBJ2-1; size: .; DNA: TGTGCCAGCAGTGGAGGTGAGCAGTTCTTC; CDR3: CASSGGEQFF
D: TRBD1; V: TRBV18; J: TRBJ1-5; size: .; DNA: TGTGCCAGCTCTCTTAGACAGGGCGATCCCCAGCATTTT; CDR3: CASSLRQGDPQHF